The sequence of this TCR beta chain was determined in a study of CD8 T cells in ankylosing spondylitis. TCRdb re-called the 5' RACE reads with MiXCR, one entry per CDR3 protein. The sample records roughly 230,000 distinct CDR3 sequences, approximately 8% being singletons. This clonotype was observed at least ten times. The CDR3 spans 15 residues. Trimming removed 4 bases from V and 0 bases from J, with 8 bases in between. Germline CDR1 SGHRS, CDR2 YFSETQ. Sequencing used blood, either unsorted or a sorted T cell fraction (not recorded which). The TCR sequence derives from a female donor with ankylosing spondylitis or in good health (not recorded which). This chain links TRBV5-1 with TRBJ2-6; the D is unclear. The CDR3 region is CASSIRDSGANVLTF. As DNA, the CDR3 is TGCGCCAGCAGCATCAGAGACTCTGGGGCCAACGTCCTGACTTTC.